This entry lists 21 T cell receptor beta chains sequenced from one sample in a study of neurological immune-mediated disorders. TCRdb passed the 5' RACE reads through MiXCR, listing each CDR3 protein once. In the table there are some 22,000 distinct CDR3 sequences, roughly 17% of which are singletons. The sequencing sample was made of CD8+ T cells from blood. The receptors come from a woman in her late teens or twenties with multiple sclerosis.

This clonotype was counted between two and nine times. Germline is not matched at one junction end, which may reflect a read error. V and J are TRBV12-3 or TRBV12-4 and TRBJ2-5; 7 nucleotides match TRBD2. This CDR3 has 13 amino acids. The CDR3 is CASSLRGEETRYF. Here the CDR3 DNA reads TGTGCCAGCAGTCTCCGGGGGGAAGAGACCCGGTACTTC.

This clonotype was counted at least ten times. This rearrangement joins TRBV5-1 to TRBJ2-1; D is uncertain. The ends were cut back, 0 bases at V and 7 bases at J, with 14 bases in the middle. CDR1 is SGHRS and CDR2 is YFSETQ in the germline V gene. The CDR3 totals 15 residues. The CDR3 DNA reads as TGCGCCAGCAGCTTGGTTTGGGGTTCGCGGAATGAGCAGTTCTTC. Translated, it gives CASSLVWGSRNEQFF.

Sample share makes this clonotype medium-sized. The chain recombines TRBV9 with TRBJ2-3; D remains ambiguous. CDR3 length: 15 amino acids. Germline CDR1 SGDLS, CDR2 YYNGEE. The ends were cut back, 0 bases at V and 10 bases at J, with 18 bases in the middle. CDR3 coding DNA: TGTGCCAGCAGCGTAGATGGAGACGTCGGAACTCCGCAGTATTTT. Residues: CASSVDGDVGTPQYF.

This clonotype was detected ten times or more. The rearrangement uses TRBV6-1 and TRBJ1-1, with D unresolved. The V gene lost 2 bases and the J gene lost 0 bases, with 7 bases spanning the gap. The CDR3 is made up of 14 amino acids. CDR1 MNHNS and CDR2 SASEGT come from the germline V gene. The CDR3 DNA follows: TGTGCCAGCAGTGAAACTGAGGTGAACACTGAAGCTTTCTTT. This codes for CASSETEVNTEAFF.

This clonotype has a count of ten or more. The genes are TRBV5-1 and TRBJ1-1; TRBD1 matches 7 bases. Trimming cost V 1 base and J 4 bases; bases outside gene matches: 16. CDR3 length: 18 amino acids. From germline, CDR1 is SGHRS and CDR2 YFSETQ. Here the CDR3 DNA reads TGCGCCAGCAGCTTGACCTACGACAGGGTCGGCAGTCGCACTGAAGCTTTCTTT. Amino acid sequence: CASSLTYDRVGSRTEAFF.

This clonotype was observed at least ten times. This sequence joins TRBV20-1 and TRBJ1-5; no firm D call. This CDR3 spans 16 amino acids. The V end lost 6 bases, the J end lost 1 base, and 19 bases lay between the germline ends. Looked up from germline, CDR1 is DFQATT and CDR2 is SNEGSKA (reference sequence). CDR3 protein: CSAAARLRRSNQPQHF. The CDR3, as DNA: TGCAGTGCCGCCGCCCGTCTTAGAAGAAGCAATCAGCCCCAGCATTTT.

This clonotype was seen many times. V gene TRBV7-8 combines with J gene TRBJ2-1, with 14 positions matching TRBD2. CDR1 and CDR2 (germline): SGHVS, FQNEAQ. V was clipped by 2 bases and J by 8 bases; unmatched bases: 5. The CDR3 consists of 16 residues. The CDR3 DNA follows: TGTGCCAGCAGCTTAAAGAGACTAGCGGGGGGGCATGAGCAGTTCTTC. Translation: CASSLKRLAGGHEQFF.

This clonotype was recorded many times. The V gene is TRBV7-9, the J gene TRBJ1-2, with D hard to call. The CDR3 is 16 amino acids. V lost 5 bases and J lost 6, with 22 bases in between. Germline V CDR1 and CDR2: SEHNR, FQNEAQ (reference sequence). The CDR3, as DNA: TGTGCCAGCAGCGACGACCAGTTGCCAGGAGACCATGGCTACACCTTC. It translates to CASSDDQLPGDHGYTF.

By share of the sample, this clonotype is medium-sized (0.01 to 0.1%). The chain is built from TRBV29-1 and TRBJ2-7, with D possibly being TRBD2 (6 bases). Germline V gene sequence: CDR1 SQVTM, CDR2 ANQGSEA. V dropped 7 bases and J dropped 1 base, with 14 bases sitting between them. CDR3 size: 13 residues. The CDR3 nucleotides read TGCAGCGCCGGGACTGTCTATTCCTACGAGCAGTACTTC. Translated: CSAGTVYSYEQYF.

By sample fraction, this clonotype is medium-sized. The CDR3 nucleotides are TGTGCCAGCAGCGTAGCCGTGGGACAGGGGGAAAACATTCAGTACTTC. Its protein product is CASSVAVGQGENIQYF. The chain combines TRBV9 with TRBJ2-4; 11 nucleotides align to TRBD1. There are 16 residues in the CDR3. In germline, CDR1 is SGDLS, CDR2 YYNGEE. The junction had 4 bases not matched to a gene; V was cut back by 0 bases and J by 5 bases.

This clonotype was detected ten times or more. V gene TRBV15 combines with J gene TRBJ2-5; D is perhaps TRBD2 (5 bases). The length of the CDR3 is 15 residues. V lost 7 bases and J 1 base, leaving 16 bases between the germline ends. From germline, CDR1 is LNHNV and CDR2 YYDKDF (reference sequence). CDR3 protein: CATTARRGSQETQYF. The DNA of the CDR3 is TGTGCCACCACCGCGCGGAGAGGGTCCCAAGAGACCCAGTACTTC.

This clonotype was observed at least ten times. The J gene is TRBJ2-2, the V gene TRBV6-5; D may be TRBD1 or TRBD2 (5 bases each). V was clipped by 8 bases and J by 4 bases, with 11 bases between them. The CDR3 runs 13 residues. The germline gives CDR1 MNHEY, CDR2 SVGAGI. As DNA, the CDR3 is TGTGCCAGCGGCGAGGGGCGCACCGGGGAGCTGTTTTTT. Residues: CASGEGRTGELFF.

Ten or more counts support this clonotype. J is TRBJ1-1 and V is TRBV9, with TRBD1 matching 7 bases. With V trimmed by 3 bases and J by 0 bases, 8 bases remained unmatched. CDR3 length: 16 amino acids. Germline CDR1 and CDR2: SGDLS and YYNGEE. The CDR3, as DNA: TGTGCCAGCAGCGCGAGCGGCAGGGGGATGAACACTGAAGCTTTCTTT. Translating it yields CASSASGRGMNTEAFF.

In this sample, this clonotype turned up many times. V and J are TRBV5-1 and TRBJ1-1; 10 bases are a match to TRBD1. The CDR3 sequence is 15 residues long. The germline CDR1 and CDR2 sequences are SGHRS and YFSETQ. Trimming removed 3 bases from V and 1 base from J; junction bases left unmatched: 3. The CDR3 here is CASSWGTGANTEAFF. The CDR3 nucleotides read TGCGCCAGCAGCTGGGGGACAGGGGCGAACACTGAAGCTTTCTTT.

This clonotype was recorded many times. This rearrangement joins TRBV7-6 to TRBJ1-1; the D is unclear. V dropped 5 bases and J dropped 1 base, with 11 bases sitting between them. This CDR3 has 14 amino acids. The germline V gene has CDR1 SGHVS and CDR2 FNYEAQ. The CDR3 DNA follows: TGTGCCAGCAGCGCCGGTCAGAAGAACACTGAAGCTTTCTTT. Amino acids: CASSAGQKNTEAFF.

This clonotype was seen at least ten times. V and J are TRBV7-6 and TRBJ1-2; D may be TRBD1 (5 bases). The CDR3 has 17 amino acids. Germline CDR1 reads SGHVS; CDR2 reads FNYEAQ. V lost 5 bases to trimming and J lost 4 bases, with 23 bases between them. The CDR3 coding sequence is TGTGCCAGCAGCCTCAGGGCTCTGGGAATCCCAGGCTATGGCTACACCTTC. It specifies CASSLRALGIPGYGYTF.

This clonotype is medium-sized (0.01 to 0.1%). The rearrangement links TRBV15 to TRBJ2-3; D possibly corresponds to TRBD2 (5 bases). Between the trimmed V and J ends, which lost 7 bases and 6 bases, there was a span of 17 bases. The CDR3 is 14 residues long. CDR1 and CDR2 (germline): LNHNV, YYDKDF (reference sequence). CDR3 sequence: CATKAPGSVDTQYF. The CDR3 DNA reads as TGTGCCACCAAGGCCCCGGGATCGGTGGATACGCAGTATTTT. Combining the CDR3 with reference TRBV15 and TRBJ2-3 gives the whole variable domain DAMVIQNPRYQVTQFGKPVTLSCSQTLNHNVMYWYQQKSSQAPKLLFHYYDKDFNNEADTPDNFQSRRPNTSFCFLDIRSPGLGDTAMYLCATKAPGSVDTQYFGPGTRLTVL.

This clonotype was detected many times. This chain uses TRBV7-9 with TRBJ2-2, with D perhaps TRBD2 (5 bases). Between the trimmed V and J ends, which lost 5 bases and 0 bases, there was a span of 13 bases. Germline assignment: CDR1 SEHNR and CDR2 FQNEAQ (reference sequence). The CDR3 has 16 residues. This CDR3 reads CASSPSSSANTGELFF. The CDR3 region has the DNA TGTGCCAGCAGCCCTTCTAGCAGCGCGAACACCGGGGAGCTGTTTTTT.

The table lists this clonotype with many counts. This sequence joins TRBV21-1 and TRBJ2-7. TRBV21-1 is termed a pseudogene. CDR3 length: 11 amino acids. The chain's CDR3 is CASSKGAEQYV. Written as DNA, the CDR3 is TGTGCCAGCAGCAAAGGGGCCGAGCAGTACGTC.

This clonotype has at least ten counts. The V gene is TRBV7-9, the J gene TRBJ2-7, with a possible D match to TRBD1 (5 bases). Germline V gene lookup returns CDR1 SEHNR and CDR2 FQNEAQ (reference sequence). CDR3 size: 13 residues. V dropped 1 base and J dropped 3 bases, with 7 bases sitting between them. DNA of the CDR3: TGTGCCAGCAGCTTAGTGGGGCACTACGAGCAGTACTTC. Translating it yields CASSLVGHYEQYF.

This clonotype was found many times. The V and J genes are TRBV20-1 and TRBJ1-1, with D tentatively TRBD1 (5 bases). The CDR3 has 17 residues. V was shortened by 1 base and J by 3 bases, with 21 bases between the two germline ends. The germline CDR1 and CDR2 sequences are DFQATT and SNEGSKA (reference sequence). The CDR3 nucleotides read TGCAGTGCTAGAGTGGTCGGACTAGAGGGGTGGGACACTGAAGCTTTCTTT. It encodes CSARVVGLEGWDTEAFF.